This is a list of T cell receptor beta chains from one sample in a study of metastatic and nonmetastatic thyroid tumors. TCRdb re-called the PCR reads with MiXCR. The sample lists about 89,000 clones; under 15% were seen once. Sequenced: tumor tissue. These receptors all come from a female donor with papillary thyroid cancer or a benign thyroid nodule (not recorded which). Some clones in this sample may be carry-over from other donors' samples. Both conserved end residues are part of each CDR3. D genes are given only for firm matches. Some rows have no size entry. The others give once, few or many, or a class for an expanded clone.

cdr3_aa cdr3_nt clone_size d_call j_call v_call
CASNAAVNSPLHF TGTGCCAGCAACGCAGCTGTGAATTCACCCCTCCACTTC . . TRBJ1-6 TRBV28
CATSDLSGSGTDTQYF TGTGCCACCAGTGATTTGAGCGGGAGCGGCACAGATACGCAGTATTTT many TRBD2 TRBJ2-3 TRBV24-1
CASGPTSNEQFF TGTGCTAGTGGGCCGACTAGCAATGAGCAGTTCTTC many . TRBJ2-1 TRBV12-5
CASSSGRLQETQCF TGTGCCAGCAGTTCGGGACGGCTCCAAGAGACCCAGTGCTTC few . TRBJ2-5 TRBV6-1
CASSLVLVGTTYNEQFF TGTGCCAGCAGCTTAGTGTTGGTCGGGACTACGTACAATGAGCAGTTCTTC many TRBD2 TRBJ2-1 TRBV13
CSARVTSGSDTRYF TGCAGTGCTAGGGTGACTAGCGGGTCAGATACGCGGTATTTT . TRBD2 TRBJ2-3 TRBV20-1
CASSLEGSRNEKLFF TGTGCCAGCAGCTTGGAGGGATCCCGTAATGAAAAACTGTTTTTT few . TRBJ1-4 TRBV5-4
CSARAPRQGGNSPLHF TGCAGTGCTAGAGCCCCTAGACAGGGTGGCAATTCACCCCTCCACTTT many TRBD1 TRBJ1-6 TRBV20-1
CASGSNRGSYNEQFF TGTGCTAGTGGTTCCAACAGGGGGTCCTACAATGAGCAGTTCTTC many TRBD1 TRBJ2-1 TRBV12-5
CASSRGLSTDTQYF TGTGCCAGCAGTAGGGGGCTTAGCACAGATACGCAGTATTTT many TRBD1 TRBJ2-3 TRBV12-3/TRBV12-4
CASSWGLAGGPSDTQYF TGCGCCAGCAGCTGGGGGCTAGCGGGAGGGCCGTCAGATACGCAGTATTTT many TRBD2 TRBJ2-3 TRBV5-1
CASSPHAGTGVSTDTQYF TGTGCCAGCAGCCCGCACGCCGGAACAGGGGTTAGCACAGATACGCAGTATTTT many TRBD1 TRBJ2-3 TRBV3-1
CASSSPGTRGTEYEQYF TGTGCCAGCAGCTCCCCCGGGACTAGAGGGACAGAATACGAGCAGTACTTC . . TRBJ2-7 TRBV7-3
CSAQGIGGDWTEAFF TGCAGCGCTCAAGGCATCGGGGGGGATTGGACTGAAGCTTTCTTT many . TRBJ1-1 TRBV29-1
CASSPGTGFYNEQFF TGCGCCAGCAGTCCTGGGACAGGGTTCTACAATGAGCAGTTCTTC many TRBD1 TRBJ2-1 TRBV5-1